The clone carrying this T cell receptor beta chain was detected a few times. Its antigen is currently unknown. This entry belongs to a study of identical twins. Study-level points and caveats: Invariant populations such as MAIT and iNKT cells could partly muddle zero-insertion analyses.

CDR3 length: 15 residues. Germline-derived CDR1 and CDR2 are MDHEN and SYDVKM. V was pared by 5 bases and J by 9 bases, with 8 bases of the junction left unmatched. The donor group consisted entirely of healthy Caucasians. TCRdb itself ran the 5' RACE reads through MiXCR, one entry per CDR3 protein. The sample holds about 240,000 distinct CDR3 sequences, more than 9% seen once. The source of this sequence is a man in his fifties in good health. The chain is built from TRBV28 and TRBJ2-1; 12 bases map to TRBD1. What was sequenced was memory T cells sorted from blood. The CDR3 reads CASSGGGQGAAEQFF. The CDR3 bases are TGTGCCAGCAGTGGAGGGGGACAGGGGGCCGCTGAGCAGTTCTTC.